This T cell receptor (beta chain) was recorded in a study of T cell changes during pregnancy in multiple sclerosis. TCRdb keeps only in-frame clones here, not all; method: immunoSEQ multiplex PCR. The data show roughly 52,000 clones, with 85% to 95% seen just once and under 0.3% held by the top ten. This CDR3 has 15 residues. Germline CDR1 SNHLY, CDR2 FYNNEI. With 8 bases clipped from V and 3 bases from J, the junction kept 7 bases outside the gene matches. This receptor was identified in a female donor with multiple sclerosis, enrolled in a pregnancy study. The sample in question was CD4+ T cells from peripheral blood mononuclear cells, obtained in the third trimester of pregnancy. V gene TRBV2 combines with J gene TRBJ1-4; 9 positions agree with TRBD1. The CDR3: CASGGTGSPNEKLFF. The CDR3, as DNA: TGTGCCAGCGGGGGGACAGGGTCGCCTAATGAAAAACTGTTTTTT.